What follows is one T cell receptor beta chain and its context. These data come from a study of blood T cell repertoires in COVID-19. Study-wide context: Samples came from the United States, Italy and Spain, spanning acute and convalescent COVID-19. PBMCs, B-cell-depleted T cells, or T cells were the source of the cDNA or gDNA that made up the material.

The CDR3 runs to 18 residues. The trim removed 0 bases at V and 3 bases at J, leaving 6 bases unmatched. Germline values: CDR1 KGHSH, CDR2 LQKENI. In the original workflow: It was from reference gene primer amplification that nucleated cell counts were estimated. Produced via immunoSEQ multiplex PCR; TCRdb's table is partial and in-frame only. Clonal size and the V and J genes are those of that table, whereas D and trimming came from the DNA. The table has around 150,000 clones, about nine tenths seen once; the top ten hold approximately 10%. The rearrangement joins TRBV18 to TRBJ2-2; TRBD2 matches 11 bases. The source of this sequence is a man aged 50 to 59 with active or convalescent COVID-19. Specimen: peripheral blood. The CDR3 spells CASSPPGLAGGDTGELFF. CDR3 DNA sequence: TGTGCCAGCTCACCACCCGGGCTAGCGGGAGGTGACACCGGGGAGCTGTTTTTT.